These 21 T cell receptor beta chains came from one sample sequenced in a study of T cell responses to AZD1222 COVID-19 vaccine. Some clones are missing from TCRdb's copy, which holds only in-frame ones; the method was immunoSEQ multiplex PCR. Of approximately 130,000 clones in the sample, around nine tenths are singletons; the top ten hold 4% to 5%. The source was peripheral blood, collected 28 days after the second dose of the MenACWY control vaccine. The source is an adult who received the MenACWY meningococcal vaccine as a control.

The rearrangement joins TRBV23-1 to TRBJ2-5; 8 bases are shared with TRBD1. TRBV23-1 is recorded as an ORF, its role being uncertain. Trimming took 2 bases from V and 3 from J; bases not matched to a gene: 11. The CDR3 totals 17 residues. As DNA, the CDR3 is TGCGCCAGCAGTCAAAGGCGATGCAGGGGGCGCGAAGAGACCCAGTACTTC. Translating it yields CASSQRRCRGREETQYF.

The chain joins TRBV10-3 to TRBJ2-3; D ambiguous. The CDR3 is 15 residues long. Germline loops: CDR1 ENHRY, CDR2 SYGVKD. V lost 1 base, J lost 3 bases, and 11 bases lay in between. CDR3 DNA sequence: TGTGCCATCAGTGAGTACGGCGTCGCTACAGATACGCAGTATTTT. As protein: CAISEYGVATDTQYF.

The CDR3 coding sequence is TGTGCCAGCACCCGCCCGGACAGTTACAATGAGCAGTTCTTC. Protein sequence: CASTRPDSYNEQFF. V usage is TRBV27 and J usage is TRBJ2-1, with D maybe TRBD1 (6 bases). The CDR3 totals 14 residues. CDR1 is MNHEY, CDR2 SMNVEV, per germline (reference sequence). V lost 7 bases to trimming and J lost 4 bases, with 14 bases between them.

This chain connects TRBV4-3 to TRBJ2-5, with D perhaps matching TRBD1 or TRBD2 (5 bases each). V dropped 1 base and J dropped 5 bases, with 17 bases sitting between them. The CDR3 runs to 16 residues. The V gene's germline CDR1 is LGHNA and CDR2 YSLEER. This CDR3 is CASSQVFEGRVETQYF. The CDR3 DNA sequence: TGCGCCAGCAGCCAAGTTTTCGAGGGCAGGGTGGAGACCCAGTACTTC.

The rearrangement joins TRBV4-3 to TRBJ2-3, with D perhaps being TRBD1 or TRBD2 (5 bases each). The CDR3 runs to 16 residues. In germline, CDR1 is LGHNA, CDR2 YSLEER. V dropped 1 base and J dropped 3 bases, with 14 bases sitting between them. CDR3 bases: TGCGCCAGCAGCCAAGTCCTGGGGGATAGAACAGATACGCAGTATTTT. It codes for CASSQVLGDRTDTQYF.

This chain uses TRBV28 with TRBJ2-5; 7 nucleotides agree with TRBD1. The CDR3 totals 14 residues. Germline CDR1 and CDR2: MDHEN and SYDVKM. Trimming cost V 6 bases and J 1 base; bases outside gene matches: 5. The CDR3 sequence: CASRRAGGQETQYF. CDR3 bases: TGTGCCAGCAGGCGGGCAGGGGGCCAAGAGACCCAGTACTTC.

V usage is TRBV7-9 and J usage is TRBJ1-1; TRBD1 might be the D (5 bases). The V end lost 1 base, the J end lost 8 bases, and 11 bases lay between the germline ends. Germline assignment: CDR1 SEHNR and CDR2 FQNEAQ (reference sequence). CDR3 size: 13 residues. For the CDR3, the DNA is TGTGCCAGCAGCTTAGTTGGACCAGGGGAAGCTTTCTTT. This sequence encodes CASSLVGPGEAFF.

This rearrangement joins TRBV18 to TRBJ2-1, with D possibly matching TRBD1 (5 bases). V was clipped by 3 bases and J by 7 bases, with 10 bases between them. CDR1 KGHSH and CDR2 LQKENI come from the germline V gene. The CDR3 contains 13 residues. CDR3 nucleotide sequence: TGTGCCAGCTCACCTGGGGCAAGGAATGAGCAGTTCTTC. It translates to CASSPGARNEQFF.

The chain employs TRBV7-2 and TRBJ2-1; 7 bases are a match to TRBD1. With 8 bases clipped from V and 5 bases from J, the junction kept 12 bases outside the gene matches. Germline V gene lookup returns CDR1 SGHTA and CDR2 FQGNSA. This CDR3 has 15 residues. The CDR3 sequence is CASLGGNRGHNEQFF. The CDR3 nucleotides read TGTGCCAGCTTGGGTGGAAACAGGGGACACAATGAGCAGTTCTTC.

J is TRBJ2-2 and V is TRBV11-2; TRBD1 aligns across 7 bases. The germline V gene has CDR1 SGHAT and CDR2 FQNNGV. The V and J ends lost 1 base and 5 bases, in that order; junction bases with no gene match: 10. The CDR3 is 17 residues long. Here the CDR3 DNA reads TGTGCCAGCAGCTTAGCACAGGGGACCTCGAGGACCGGGGAGCTGTTTTTT. Translated, it gives CASSLAQGTSRTGELFF.

The chain couples TRBV7-2 to TRBJ1-6, with TRBD1 matching over 7 bases. CDR1 SGHTA and CDR2 FQGNSA come from the germline V gene. There are 14 residues in the CDR3. V was clipped by 3 bases and J by 8 bases; unmatched bases: 4. CDR3 sequence (DNA): TGTGCCAGCAGCTTGACAGGGCGAGATTCACCCCTCCACTTT. It encodes CASSLTGRDSPLHF.

The chain recombines TRBV5-5 with TRBJ1-2; the D is unclear. CDR3 length: 15 residues. CDR1 and CDR2 (germline): SGHKS, YYEKEE (reference sequence). Trimming pared 0 bases from V and 0 bases from J, leaving 9 bases between. CDR3 DNA sequence: TGTGCCAGCAGCTTGGTGGCTGGGACTAACTATGGCTACACCTTC. Protein: CASSLVAGTNYGYTF.

V and J are TRBV25-1 and TRBJ2-1, with TRBD2 identical over 9 bases. With V trimmed by 3 bases and J by 7 bases, 7 bases remained unmatched. This CDR3 comprises 15 residues. The germline gives CDR1 MGHDK, CDR2 SYGVNS. CDR3 bases: TGTGCCAGCAGTGATAGCGGGAGAGGTTGGAATGAGCAGTTCTTC. Protein sequence: CASSDSGRGWNEQFF.

The chain uses TRBV6-5 and TRBJ1-1; no firm D call. The CDR3 length is 12 residues. Germline loops: CDR1 MNHEY, CDR2 SVGAGI. V gave up 11 bases and J gave up 1 base, with 11 bases separating them. This chain's CDR3 is CAGRTENTEAFF. As DNA, the CDR3 is TGTGCCGGCCGAACGGAGAACACTGAAGCTTTCTTT.

The J gene is TRBJ1-5, the V gene TRBV21-1; TRBD1, the table's D call, lacks a check against the DNA. TRBV21-1 represents a pseudogene. There are 15 residues in the CDR3. The DNA of the CDR3 is TGTGCCAACCGTTTCCGAGGACAGGCCAATCAGCCCCAGCATTTT. It translates to CANRFRGQANQPQHF.

The V gene is TRBV4-2, the J gene TRBJ1-3, with D possibly being TRBD1 (6 bases). Trimming removed 3 bases from V and 5 bases from J, with 17 bases in between. In germline, CDR1 is LGHNA, CDR2 YNFKEQ. The CDR3 runs 16 residues. As DNA, the CDR3 is TGTGCCAGCAGCCATCAAGGGGGGGCAGATAGAAACACCATATATTTT. Residues: CASSHQGGADRNTIYF.

This chain joins TRBV11-2 and TRBJ1-2; D is possibly TRBD1 (6 bases). This CDR3 region has 13 residues. Germline CDR1 SGHAT, CDR2 FQNNGV. V lost 6 bases, J lost 1 base, and 9 bases lay in between. CDR3 in DNA: TGTGCCAGCAGAAAGGACAGTAACTATGGCTACACCTTC. This gives the protein CASRKDSNYGYTF.

V and J are TRBV7-8 and TRBJ1-4, with D uncertain. Between the trimmed V and J ends, which lost 5 bases and 7 bases, there was a span of 14 bases. The CDR3 has 14 residues. CDR1 SGHVS and CDR2 FQNEAQ come from the germline V gene. For the CDR3, the DNA is TGTGCCAGCAGCCAGGTGGAACTGGCTGAAAAACTGTTTTTT. It codes for CASSQVELAEKLFF. The whole variable domain, remainder taken from reference TRBV7-8 and TRBJ1-4, is GAGVSQSPRYKVAKRGQDVALRCDPISGHVSLFWYQQALGQGPEFLTYFQNEAQLDKSGLPSDRFFAERPEGSVSTLKIQRTQQEDSAVYLCASSQVELAEKLFFGSGTQLSVL.

The V and J genes are TRBV6-2 or TRBV6-3 and TRBJ2-3, with no clear D. The CDR3 length is 12 residues. V was pared by 2 bases and J by 5 bases, with 5 bases between. Germline V CDR1 and CDR2: MNHEY, SVGEGT. The CDR3 sequence: CASSYVEDTQYF. The CDR3 DNA is TGTGCCAGCAGTTACGTTGAAGATACGCAGTATTTT.

This clone was seen a single time. The chain recombines TRBV18 with TRBJ2-5; 11 bases match TRBD1. This CDR3 is built from 14 residues. Germline V lookup: CDR1 KGHSH, CDR2 LQKENI. The V and J ends lost 6 bases and 5 bases, in that order; junction bases with no gene match: 5. As DNA, the CDR3 is TGTGCCAGCTCCCGGGACAGGGGGAAGGAGACCCAGTACTTC. Protein: CASSRDRGKETQYF.

The chain recombines TRBV15 with TRBJ1-2; D gene unclear. The CDR3 runs to 14 residues. Germline lookup yields CDR1 LNHNV and CDR2 YYDKDF (reference sequence). Trimming shortened V by 0 bases and J by 4 bases, and 9 bases separated the two germline ends. The CDR3 here is CATSRDKSIYGYTF. CDR3 coding DNA: TGTGCCACCAGCAGAGATAAGTCGATCTATGGCTACACCTTC.